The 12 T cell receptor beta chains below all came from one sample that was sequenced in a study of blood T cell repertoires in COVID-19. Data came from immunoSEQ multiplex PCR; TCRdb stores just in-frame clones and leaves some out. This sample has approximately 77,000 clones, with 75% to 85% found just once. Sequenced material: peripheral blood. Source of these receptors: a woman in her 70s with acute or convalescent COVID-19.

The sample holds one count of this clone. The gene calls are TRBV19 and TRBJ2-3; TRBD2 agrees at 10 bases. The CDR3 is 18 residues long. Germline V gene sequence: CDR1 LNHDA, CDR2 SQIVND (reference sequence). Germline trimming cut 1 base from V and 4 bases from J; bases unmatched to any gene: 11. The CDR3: CASSIGSRTSGRADTQYF. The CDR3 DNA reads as TGTGCCAGTAGTATAGGATCTAGGACTAGCGGACGAGCAGATACGCAGTATTTT.

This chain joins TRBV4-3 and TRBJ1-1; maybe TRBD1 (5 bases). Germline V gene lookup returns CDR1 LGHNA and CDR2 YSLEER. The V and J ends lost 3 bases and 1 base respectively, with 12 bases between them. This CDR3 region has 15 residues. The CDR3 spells CASSHLRAANTEAFF. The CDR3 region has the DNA TGCGCCAGCAGCCACCTCAGGGCCGCGAACACTGAAGCTTTCTTT.

CDR3 bases: TGTGCCAGCAGCTTATCCGGGACAGGTGGATACGAGCAGTACTTC. This sequence encodes CASSLSGTGGYEQYF. The gene calls are TRBV13 and TRBJ2-7; 8 bases fit TRBD1. Germline-derived CDR1 and CDR2 are PRHDT and FYEKMQ (reference sequence). V shed 2 bases, J shed 4 bases, and the junction held 7 bases outside the gene matches. This CDR3 spans 15 amino acids.

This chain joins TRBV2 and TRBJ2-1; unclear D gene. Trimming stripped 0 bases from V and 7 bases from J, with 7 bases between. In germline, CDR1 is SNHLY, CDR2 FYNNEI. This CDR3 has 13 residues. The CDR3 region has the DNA TGTGCCAGCAGTGAAGCGCCCGGGAATGAGCAGTTCTTC. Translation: CASSEAPGNEQFF. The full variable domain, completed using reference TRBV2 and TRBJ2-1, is EPEVTQTPSHQVTQMGQEVILRCVPISNHLYFYWYRQILGQKVEFLVSFYNNEISEKSEIFDDQFSVERPDGSNFTLKIRSTKLEDSAMYFCASSEAPGNEQFFGPGTRLTVL.

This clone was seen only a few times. DNA of the CDR3: TGTGCCAGCAGTTGGACAGGGCACCGGGAAGCTTTCTTT. This gives the protein CASSWTGHREAFF. The genes are TRBV7-9 and TRBJ1-1; 8 bases are a match to TRBD1. The CDR3 has 13 residues. The trim removed 6 bases at V and 8 bases at J, leaving 8 bases unmatched. Germline loops: CDR1 SEHNR, CDR2 FQNEAQ (reference sequence).

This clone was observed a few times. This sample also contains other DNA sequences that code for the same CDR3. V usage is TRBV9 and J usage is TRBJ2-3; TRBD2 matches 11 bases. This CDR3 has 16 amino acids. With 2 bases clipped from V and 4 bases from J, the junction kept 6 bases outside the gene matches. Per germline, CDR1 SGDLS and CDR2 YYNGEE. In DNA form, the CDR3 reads TGTGCCAGCAGCGTCTTAGCGGGGGGGCCGGCAGATACGCAGTATTTT. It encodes CASSVLAGGPADTQYF.

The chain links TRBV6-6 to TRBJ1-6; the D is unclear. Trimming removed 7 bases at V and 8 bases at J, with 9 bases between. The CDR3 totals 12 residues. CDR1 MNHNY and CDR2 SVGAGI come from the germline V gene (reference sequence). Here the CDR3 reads CASTTYDSPLHF. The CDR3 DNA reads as TGTGCCAGCACCACCTACGATTCACCCCTCCACTTT.

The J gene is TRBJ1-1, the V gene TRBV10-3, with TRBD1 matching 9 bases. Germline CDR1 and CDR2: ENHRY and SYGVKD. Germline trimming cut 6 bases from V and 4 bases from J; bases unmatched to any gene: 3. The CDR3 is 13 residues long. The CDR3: CAIREGQGTEAFF. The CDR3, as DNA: TGTGCCATCAGGGAGGGACAGGGCACTGAAGCTTTCTTT.

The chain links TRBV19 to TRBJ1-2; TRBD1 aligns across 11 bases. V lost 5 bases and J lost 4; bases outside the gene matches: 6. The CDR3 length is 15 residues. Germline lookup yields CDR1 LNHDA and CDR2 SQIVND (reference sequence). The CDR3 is CASSPGQGGGYGYTF. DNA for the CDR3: TGTGCCAGTAGTCCGGGACAGGGGGGTGGCTATGGCTACACCTTC. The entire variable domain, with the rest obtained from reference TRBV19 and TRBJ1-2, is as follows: DGGITQSPKYLFRKEGQNVTLSCEQNLNHDAMYWYRQDPGQGLRLIYYSQIVNDFQKGDIAEGYSVSREKKESFPLTVTSAQKNPTAFYLCASSPGQGGGYGYTFGSGTRLTVV.

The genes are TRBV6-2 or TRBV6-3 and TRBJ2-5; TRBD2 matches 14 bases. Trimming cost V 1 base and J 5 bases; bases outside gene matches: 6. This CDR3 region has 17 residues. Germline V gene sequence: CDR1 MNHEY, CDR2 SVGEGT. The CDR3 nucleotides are TGTGCCAGCAGTTACTGGGGACTAGCGGGGGTAAGGGAGACCCAGTACTTC. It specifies CASSYWGLAGVRETQYF.

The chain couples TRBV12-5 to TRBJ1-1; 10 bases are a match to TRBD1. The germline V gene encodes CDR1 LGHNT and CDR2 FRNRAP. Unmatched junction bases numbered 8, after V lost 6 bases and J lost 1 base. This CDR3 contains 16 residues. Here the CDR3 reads CASGMPGQGSNTEAFF. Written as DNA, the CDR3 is TGTGCTAGTGGAATGCCGGGACAGGGGTCGAACACTGAAGCTTTCTTT.

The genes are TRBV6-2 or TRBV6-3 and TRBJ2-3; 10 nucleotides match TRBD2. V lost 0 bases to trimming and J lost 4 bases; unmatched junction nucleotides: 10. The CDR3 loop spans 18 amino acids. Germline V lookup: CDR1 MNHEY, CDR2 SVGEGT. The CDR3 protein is CASSYSISLAGDADTQYF. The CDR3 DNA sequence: TGTGCCAGCAGTTACTCGATTTCCCTAGCGGGGGATGCAGATACGCAGTATTTT.